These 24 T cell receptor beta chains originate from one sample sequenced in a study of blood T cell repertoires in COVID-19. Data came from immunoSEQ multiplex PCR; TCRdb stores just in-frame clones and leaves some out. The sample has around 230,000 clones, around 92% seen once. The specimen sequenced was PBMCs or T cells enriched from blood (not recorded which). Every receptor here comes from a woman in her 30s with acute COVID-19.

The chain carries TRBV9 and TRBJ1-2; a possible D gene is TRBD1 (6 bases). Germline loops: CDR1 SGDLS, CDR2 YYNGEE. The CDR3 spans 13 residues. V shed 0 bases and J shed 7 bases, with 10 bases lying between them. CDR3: CASSVGQGSGYTF. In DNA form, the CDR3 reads TGTGCCAGCAGCGTAGGGCAGGGGTCTGGCTACACCTTC.

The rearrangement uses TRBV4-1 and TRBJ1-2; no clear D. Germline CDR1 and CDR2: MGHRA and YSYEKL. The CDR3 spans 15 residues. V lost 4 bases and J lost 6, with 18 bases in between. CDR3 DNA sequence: TGCGCCAGCAGCCGCTCCCTGGTGAGGGAAGATGGCTACACCTTC. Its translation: CASSRSLVREDGYTF.

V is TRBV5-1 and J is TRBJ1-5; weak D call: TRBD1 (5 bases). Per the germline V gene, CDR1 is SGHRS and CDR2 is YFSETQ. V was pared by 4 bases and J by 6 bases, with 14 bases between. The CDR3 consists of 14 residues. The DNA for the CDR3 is TGCGCCAGCAGCCCTATGGGGGGGGTTCAGCCCCAGCATTTT. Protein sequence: CASSPMGGVQPQHF.

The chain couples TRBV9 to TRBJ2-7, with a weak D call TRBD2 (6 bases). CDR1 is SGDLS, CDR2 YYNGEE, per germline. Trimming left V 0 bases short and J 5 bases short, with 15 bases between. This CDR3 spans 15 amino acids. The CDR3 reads CASSVAGRGMNEQYF. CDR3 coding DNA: TGTGCCAGCAGCGTAGCGGGACGGGGGATGAACGAGCAGTACTTC.

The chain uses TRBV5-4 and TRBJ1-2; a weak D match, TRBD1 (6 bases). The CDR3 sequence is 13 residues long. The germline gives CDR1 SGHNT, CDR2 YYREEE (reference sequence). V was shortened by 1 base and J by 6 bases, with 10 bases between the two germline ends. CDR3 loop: CASSLTGLDGYTF. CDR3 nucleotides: TGTGCCAGCAGCTTGACAGGGTTGGATGGCTACACCTTC.

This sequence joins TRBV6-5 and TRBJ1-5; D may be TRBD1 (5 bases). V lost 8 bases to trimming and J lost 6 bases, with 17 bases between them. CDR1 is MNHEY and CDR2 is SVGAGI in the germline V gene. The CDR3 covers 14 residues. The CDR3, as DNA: TGTGCCAGCCGAGCGGGGGGAGGCGGTCAGCCCCAGCATTTT. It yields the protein CASRAGGGGQPQHF.

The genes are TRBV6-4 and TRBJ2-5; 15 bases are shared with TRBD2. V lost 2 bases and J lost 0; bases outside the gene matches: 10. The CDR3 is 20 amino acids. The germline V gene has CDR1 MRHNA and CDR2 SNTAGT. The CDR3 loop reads CASSDPTWTSGGAYQETQYF. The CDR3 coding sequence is TGTGCCAGCAGTGACCCAACCTGGACTAGCGGGGGGGCCTACCAAGAGACCCAGTACTTC.

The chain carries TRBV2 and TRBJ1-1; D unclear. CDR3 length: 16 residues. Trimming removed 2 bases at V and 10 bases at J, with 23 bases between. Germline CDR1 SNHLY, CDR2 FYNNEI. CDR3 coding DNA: TGTGCCAGCAGTGAAATGTGGTCGGGATCGGTAGTTTCAGCTTTCTTT. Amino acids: CASSEMWSGSVVSAFF.

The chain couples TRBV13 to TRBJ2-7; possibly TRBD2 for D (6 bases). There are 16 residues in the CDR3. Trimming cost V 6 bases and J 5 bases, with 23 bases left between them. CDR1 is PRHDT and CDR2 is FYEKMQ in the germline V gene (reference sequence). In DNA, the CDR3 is TGTGCCAGCAGTCTATACTGGCGGGGAACGGGAAACGAGCAGTACTTC. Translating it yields CASSLYWRGTGNEQYF.

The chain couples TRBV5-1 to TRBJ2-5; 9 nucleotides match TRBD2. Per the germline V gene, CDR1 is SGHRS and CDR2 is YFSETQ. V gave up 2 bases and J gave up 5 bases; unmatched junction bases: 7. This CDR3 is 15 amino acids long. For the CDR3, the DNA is TGCGCCAGCAGCTTACTCGGGACTAGCCGGGAGACCCAGTACTTC. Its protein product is CASSLLGTSRETQYF. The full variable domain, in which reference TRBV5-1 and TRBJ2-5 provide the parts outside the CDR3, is KAGVTQTPRYLIKTRGQQVTLSCSPISGHRSVSWYQQTPGQGLQFLFEYFSETQRNKGNFPGRFSGRQFSNSRSEMNVSTLELGDSALYLCASSLLGTSRETQYFGPGTRLLVL.

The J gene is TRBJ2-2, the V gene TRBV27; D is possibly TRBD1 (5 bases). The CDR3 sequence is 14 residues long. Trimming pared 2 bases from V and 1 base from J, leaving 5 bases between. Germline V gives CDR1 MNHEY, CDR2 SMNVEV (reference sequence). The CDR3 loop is CASSLGQNTGELFF. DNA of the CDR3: TGTGCCAGCAGTTTAGGACAGAACACCGGGGAGCTGTTTTTT.

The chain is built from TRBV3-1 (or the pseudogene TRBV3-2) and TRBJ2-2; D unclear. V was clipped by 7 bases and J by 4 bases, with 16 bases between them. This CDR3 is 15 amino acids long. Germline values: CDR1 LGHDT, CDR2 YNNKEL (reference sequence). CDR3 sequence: CASTARPLSTGELFF. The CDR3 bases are TGTGCCAGCACCGCCCGACCACTAAGCACCGGGGAGCTGTTTTTT.

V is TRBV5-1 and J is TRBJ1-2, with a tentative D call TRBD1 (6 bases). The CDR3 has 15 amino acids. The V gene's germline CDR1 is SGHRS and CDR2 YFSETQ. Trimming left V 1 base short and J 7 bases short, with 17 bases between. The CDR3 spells CASSLTGRDSGGYTF. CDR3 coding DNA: TGCGCCAGCAGCTTGACAGGGAGGGATTCGGGTGGCTACACCTTC.

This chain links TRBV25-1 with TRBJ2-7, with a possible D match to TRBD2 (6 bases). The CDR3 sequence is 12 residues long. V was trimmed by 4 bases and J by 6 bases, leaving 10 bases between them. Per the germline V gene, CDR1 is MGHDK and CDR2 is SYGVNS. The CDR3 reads CASSVGEVEQYF. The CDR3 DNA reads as TGTGCCAGCAGTGTCGGGGAGGTCGAGCAGTACTTC.

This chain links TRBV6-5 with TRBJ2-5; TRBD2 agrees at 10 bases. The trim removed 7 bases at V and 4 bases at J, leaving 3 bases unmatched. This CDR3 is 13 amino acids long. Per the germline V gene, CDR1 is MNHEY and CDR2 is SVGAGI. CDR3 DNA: TGTGCCAGCAAGGCTAGCGGGGGAGAGACCCAGTACTTC. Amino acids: CASKASGGETQYF.

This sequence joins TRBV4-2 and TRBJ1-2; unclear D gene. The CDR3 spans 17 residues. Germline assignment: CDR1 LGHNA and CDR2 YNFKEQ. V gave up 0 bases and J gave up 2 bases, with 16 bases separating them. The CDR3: CASSQDSVAGPNYGYTF. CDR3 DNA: TGTGCCAGCAGCCAAGATTCTGTCGCGGGCCCCAACTATGGCTACACCTTC.

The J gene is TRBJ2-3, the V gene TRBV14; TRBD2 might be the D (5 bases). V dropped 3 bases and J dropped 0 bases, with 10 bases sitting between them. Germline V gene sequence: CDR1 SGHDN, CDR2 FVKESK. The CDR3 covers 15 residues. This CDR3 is CASSHRDKSTDTQYF. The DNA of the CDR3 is TGTGCCAGCAGCCATCGGGATAAGAGCACAGATACGCAGTATTTT.

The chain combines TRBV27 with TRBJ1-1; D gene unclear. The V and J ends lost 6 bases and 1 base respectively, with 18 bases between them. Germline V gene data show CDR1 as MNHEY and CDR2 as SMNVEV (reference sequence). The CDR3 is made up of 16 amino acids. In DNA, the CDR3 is TGTGCCAGCAGACCTCCCGTTTTTCGAGGGAACACTGAAGCTTTCTTT. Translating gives CASRPPVFRGNTEAFF.

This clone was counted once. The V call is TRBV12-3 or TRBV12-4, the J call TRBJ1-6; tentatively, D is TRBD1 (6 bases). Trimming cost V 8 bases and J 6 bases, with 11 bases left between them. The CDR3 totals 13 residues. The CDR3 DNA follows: TGTGCCAGCTGCAGGGGTGGTAATTCACCCCTCCACTTT. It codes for CASCRGGNSPLHF.

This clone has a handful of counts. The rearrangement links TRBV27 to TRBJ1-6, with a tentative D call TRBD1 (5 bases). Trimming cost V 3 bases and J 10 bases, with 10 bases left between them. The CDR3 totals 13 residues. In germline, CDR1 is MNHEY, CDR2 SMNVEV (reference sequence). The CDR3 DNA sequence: TGTGCCAGCAGTTTCCCAGGGCAGTCACCCCTCCACTTT. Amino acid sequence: CASSFPGQSPLHF.

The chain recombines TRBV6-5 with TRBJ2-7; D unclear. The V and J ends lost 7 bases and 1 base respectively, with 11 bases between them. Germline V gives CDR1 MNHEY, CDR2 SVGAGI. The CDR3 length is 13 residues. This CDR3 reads CASTSKLSYEQYF. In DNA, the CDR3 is TGTGCCAGCACAAGTAAGCTGTCCTACGAGCAGTACTTC.

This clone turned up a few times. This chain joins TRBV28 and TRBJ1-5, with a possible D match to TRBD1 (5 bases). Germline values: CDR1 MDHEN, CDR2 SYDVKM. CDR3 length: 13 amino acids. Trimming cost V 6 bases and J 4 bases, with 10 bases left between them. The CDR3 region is CASRRDGNQPQHF. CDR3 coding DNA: TGTGCCAGCAGGCGGGACGGGAATCAGCCCCAGCATTTT. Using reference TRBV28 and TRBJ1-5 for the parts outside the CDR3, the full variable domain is DVKVTQSSRYLVKRTGEKVFLECVQDMDHENMFWYRQDPGLGLRLIYFSYDVKMKEKGDIPEGYSVSREKKERFSLILESASTNQTSMYLCASRRDGNQPQHFGDGTRLSIL.

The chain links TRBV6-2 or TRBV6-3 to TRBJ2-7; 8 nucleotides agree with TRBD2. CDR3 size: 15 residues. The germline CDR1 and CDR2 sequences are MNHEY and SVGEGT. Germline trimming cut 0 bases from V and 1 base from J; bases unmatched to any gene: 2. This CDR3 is CASSYSAGGSYEQYF. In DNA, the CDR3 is TGTGCCAGCAGTTACTCCGCGGGGGGTTCCTACGAGCAGTACTTC.

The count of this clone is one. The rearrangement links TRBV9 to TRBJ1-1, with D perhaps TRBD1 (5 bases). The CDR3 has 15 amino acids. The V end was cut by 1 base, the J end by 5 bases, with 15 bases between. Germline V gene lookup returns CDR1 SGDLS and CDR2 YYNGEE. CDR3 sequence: CASSVMADGGTEAFF. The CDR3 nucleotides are TGTGCCAGCAGCGTAATGGCCGACGGGGGGACTGAAGCTTTCTTT. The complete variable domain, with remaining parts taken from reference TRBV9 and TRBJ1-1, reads DSGVTQTPKHLITATGQRVTLRCSPRSGDLSVYWYQQSLDQGLQFLIQYYNGEERAKGNILERFSAQQFPDLHSELNLSSLELGDSALYFCASSVMADGGTEAFFGQGTRLTVV.